These T cell receptor beta chains were read from a single sample in a study of T cell responses to AZD1222 COVID-19 vaccine. Here immunoSEQ multiplex PCR was the method, and the copy in TCRdb shows in-frame clones only, minus some. The sample carries about 130,000 clones, 70% to 90% recorded once. The starting material was peripheral blood, obtained on day 0 of AZD1222 vaccination. The receptors stem from an adult in good health. Each CDR3 is given with its conserved first and last residue. Each record gives: CDR3 DNA, CDR3 protein, J gene, V gene, clone size, D gene, CDR3 length. A D gene is named only where the DNA matches it firmly. Size values are once, few and many counts, or a class for expanded clones, and some rows have none.

CDR3nt: TGTGCTAGCGGGAAAGCGGGAAGGTACGAGCAGTACTTC
CDR3aa: CASGKAGRYEQYF
j_gene: TRBJ2-7
v_gene: TRBV7-7
abundance: few
d_gene: TRBD2
len: 13

CDR3nt: TGTGCCAGTAGTATAGATCCAGGGGCCTACTATGGCTACACCTTC
CDR3aa: CASSIDPGAYYGYTF
j_gene: TRBJ1-2
v_gene: TRBV19
abundance: .
d_gene: .
len: 15

CDR3nt: TGTGCCTGGAGTAAGGACAGGGGGGGAGAAAAACTGTTTTTT
CDR3aa: CAWSKDRGGEKLFF
j_gene: TRBJ1-4
v_gene: TRBV30
abundance: .
d_gene: TRBD1
len: 14

CDR3nt: TGTGCCAGCAGCCAAGTCCTAAACATTCAGTACTTC
CDR3aa: CASSQVLNIQYF
j_gene: TRBJ2-4
v_gene: TRBV3-1/TRBV3-2
abundance: .
d_gene: .
len: 12

CDR3nt: TGTGCCAGCACTTTGTCCGGACAGAACACTGAAGCTTTCTTT
CDR3aa: CASTLSGQNTEAFF
j_gene: TRBJ1-1
v_gene: TRBV11-3
abundance: once
d_gene: .
len: 14

CDR3nt: TGTGCCAGCAGTCTGAACAGGGGGCCCACAGATACGCAGTATTTT
CDR3aa: CASSLNRGPTDTQYF
j_gene: TRBJ2-3
v_gene: TRBV7-6
abundance: .
d_gene: TRBD1
len: 15

CDR3nt: TGTGCCAGCTCCCCCCAGGACGGAAACACTGAAGCTTTCTTT
CDR3aa: CASSPQDGNTEAFF
j_gene: TRBJ1-1
v_gene: TRBV18
abundance: .
d_gene: .
len: 14

CDR3nt: TGTGCCAGCAGTTTAGGACAACGAAAATACAATGAGCAGTTCTTC
CDR3aa: CASSLGQRKYNEQFF
j_gene: TRBJ2-1
v_gene: TRBV6-5
abundance: .
d_gene: .
len: 15

CDR3nt: TGTGCCTGGAGTGCGGGGGTCGGCACCGGGGAGCTGTTTTTT
CDR3aa: CAWSAGVGTGELFF
j_gene: TRBJ2-2
v_gene: TRBV30
abundance: few
d_gene: .
len: 14

CDR3nt: TGCGCCAGCAGCTACCTAGCGGAGAACACCGGGGAGCTGTTTTTT
CDR3aa: CASSYLAENTGELFF
j_gene: TRBJ2-2
v_gene: TRBV5-1
abundance: once
d_gene: TRBD2
len: 15

CDR3nt: TGTGCCAGCAACCAGGGGAATCAGCCCCAGCATTTT
CDR3aa: CASNQGNQPQHF
j_gene: TRBJ1-5
v_gene: TRBV2
abundance: .
d_gene: .
len: 12

CDR3nt: TGCAGTGCCCCACGCCCCGAGCGCGCTTTCTTT
CDR3aa: CSAPRPERAFF
j_gene: TRBJ1-1
v_gene: TRBV20-1
abundance: few
d_gene: .
len: 11

CDR3nt: TGTGCCAGCAGCTTACAGGGGAGGGGAAACACCATATATTTT
CDR3aa: CASSLQGRGNTIYF
j_gene: TRBJ1-3
v_gene: TRBV7-2
abundance: .
d_gene: .
len: 14

CDR3nt: TGTGCCAGCAGCTTATCCGGACTAGCGGGAACCGGGGAGCTGTTTTTT
CDR3aa: CASSLSGLAGTGELFF
j_gene: TRBJ2-2
v_gene: TRBV7-6
abundance: .
d_gene: TRBD2
len: 16

CDR3nt: TGTGCCAGCAGTGAATGGGGGAGGGGATCTACGACCGGGGAGCTGTTTTTT
CDR3aa: CASSEWGRGSTTGELFF
j_gene: TRBJ2-2
v_gene: TRBV6-1
abundance: few
d_gene: TRBD2
len: 17

CDR3nt: TGTGCCAGCACCCGAGCGGGGGTTTTGAACACTGAAGCTTTCTTT
CDR3aa: CASTRAGVLNTEAFF
j_gene: TRBJ1-1
v_gene: TRBV5-5
abundance: .
d_gene: .
len: 15

CDR3nt: TGCGCCAGCAGCACAAACATAGGACTAATTAATGAGCAGTTCTTC
CDR3aa: CASSTNIGLINEQFF
j_gene: TRBJ2-1
v_gene: TRBV5-1
abundance: .
d_gene: .
len: 15

CDR3nt: TGCGCCAGCTCTCTGACTAGCGGCTACAATGAGCAGTTCTTC
CDR3aa: CASSLTSGYNEQFF
j_gene: TRBJ2-1
v_gene: TRBV5-1
abundance: .
d_gene: TRBD2
len: 14

CDR3nt: TGTGCCAGCTCACCAAGGCAGGGGGATTCACCCCTCCACTTT
CDR3aa: CASSPRQGDSPLHF
j_gene: TRBJ1-6
v_gene: TRBV18
abundance: .
d_gene: TRBD1
len: 14

CDR3nt: TGTGCCAGCAGGCGTCTGGACAGGGGTGGCACTGAAGCTTTCTTT
CDR3aa: CASRRLDRGGTEAFF
j_gene: TRBJ1-1
v_gene: TRBV9
abundance: .
d_gene: TRBD1
len: 15

CDR3nt: TGTGCCAGCAGCCCGGGACCTAGCGGGAGCTACGAGCAGTACTTC
CDR3aa: CASSPGPSGSYEQYF
j_gene: TRBJ2-7
v_gene: TRBV5-6
abundance: few
d_gene: TRBD2
len: 15

CDR3nt: TGTGCCAGCAGTTCGGGACTAGCCACGCAGTATTTT
CDR3aa: CASSSGLATQYF
j_gene: TRBJ2-3
v_gene: TRBV12-3/TRBV12-4
abundance: once
d_gene: TRBD2
len: 12

CDR3nt: TGTGCCAGCAGCCAAGGAGGGGCAACAGAACCCAATGAGCAGTTCTTC
CDR3aa: CASSQGGATEPNEQFF
j_gene: TRBJ2-1
v_gene: TRBV3-1/TRBV3-2
abundance: .
d_gene: .
len: 16

CDR3nt: TGCGCCAGCAGCGAGACCGGGACAGGGAATGAAAAACTGTTTTTT
CDR3aa: CASSETGTGNEKLFF
j_gene: TRBJ1-4
v_gene: TRBV5-1
abundance: .
d_gene: TRBD1
len: 15

CDR3nt: TGTGCCAGCAGCGTAGTCCCAGGGTACAATGAGCAGTTCTTC
CDR3aa: CASSVVPGYNEQFF
j_gene: TRBJ2-1
v_gene: TRBV9
abundance: .
d_gene: .
len: 14

CDR3nt: TGTGCCTGGAGTGTACTAACCTATGGCTACACCTTC
CDR3aa: CAWSVLTYGYTF
j_gene: TRBJ1-2
v_gene: TRBV30
abundance: .
d_gene: .
len: 12

CDR3nt: TGTGCCAGCAGCCCCAGCGGGAGTCGGTACAATGAGCAGTTCTTC
CDR3aa: CASSPSGSRYNEQFF
j_gene: TRBJ2-1
v_gene: TRBV9
abundance: once
d_gene: TRBD2
len: 15

CDR3nt: TGTGCCACCAGTGACCCCAACAGGGCCAACTATGGCTACACCTTC
CDR3aa: CATSDPNRANYGYTF
j_gene: TRBJ1-2
v_gene: TRBV24-1
abundance: .
d_gene: .
len: 15

CDR3nt: TGTGCCAGCAGCCTGCAGGGAGGGATGAACACTGAAGCTTTCTTT
CDR3aa: CASSLQGGMNTEAFF
j_gene: TRBJ1-1
v_gene: TRBV7-2
abundance: .
d_gene: .
len: 15

CDR3nt: TGTGCCAGCAGCTTGTATCTTAACAGGGCTGGGAAAGGCTACACCTTC
CDR3aa: CASSLYLNRAGKGYTF
j_gene: TRBJ1-2
v_gene: TRBV5-8
abundance: once
d_gene: .
len: 16

CDR3nt: TGCGCCAGCAGCTTGACTAGCGGGAAAAACATTCAGTACTTC
CDR3aa: CASSLTSGKNIQYF
j_gene: TRBJ2-4
v_gene: TRBV5-1
abundance: .
d_gene: TRBD2
len: 14

CDR3nt: TGCGCCAGCAGCTTGGACAGGGAGTATGGCTACACCTTC
CDR3aa: CASSLDREYGYTF
j_gene: TRBJ1-2
v_gene: TRBV5-1
abundance: .
d_gene: .
len: 13

CDR3nt: TGCGCCAGCAGTGAAAAAGGTGGGGCTGGCTACACCTTC
CDR3aa: CASSEKGGAGYTF
j_gene: TRBJ1-2
v_gene: TRBV10-2
abundance: .
d_gene: .
len: 13

CDR3nt: TGTGCCATCAGTGTAGGTTCCAGTGAGGGCGAGCAGTACTTC
CDR3aa: CAISVGSSEGEQYF
j_gene: TRBJ2-7
v_gene: TRBV10-3
abundance: few
d_gene: .
len: 14

CDR3nt: TGCGCCAGCAGCTCCGAGGGGAACTATGGCTACACCTTC
CDR3aa: CASSSEGNYGYTF
j_gene: TRBJ1-2
v_gene: TRBV5-1
abundance: once
d_gene: .
len: 13

CDR3nt: TGTGCCAGCAGCTTGGGACAGGGGAACACCGGGGAGCTGTTTTTT
CDR3aa: CASSLGQGNTGELFF
j_gene: TRBJ2-2
v_gene: TRBV5-6
abundance: .
d_gene: TRBD1
len: 15

CDR3nt: TGTGCCCATGGCGGCAGCTCCATCTATGGCTACACCTTC
CDR3aa: CAHGGSSIYGYTF
j_gene: TRBJ1-2
v_gene: TRBV7-2
abundance: .
d_gene: .
len: 13

CDR3nt: TGTGCCAGCTCACCGGGGACAGGCGAAAGCTCCTACGAGCAGTACTTC
CDR3aa: CASSPGTGESSYEQYF
j_gene: TRBJ2-7
v_gene: TRBV18
abundance: .
d_gene: TRBD1
len: 16

CDR3nt: TGTGCCAGCAGCCAAGAAAGTTACGGGGCACGGTACGAGCAGTACTTC
CDR3aa: CASSQESYGARYEQYF
j_gene: TRBJ2-7
v_gene: TRBV3-1/TRBV3-2
abundance: .
d_gene: .
len: 16

CDR3nt: TGTGCCAGCAGCTTCTCTCGTAATGAGCAGTTCTTC
CDR3aa: CASSFSRNEQFF
j_gene: TRBJ2-1
v_gene: TRBV5-8
abundance: .
d_gene: .
len: 12

CDR3nt: TGTGCCAGCAGACCCCGAGGACAGGGGGCCTACGAGCAGTACTTC
CDR3aa: CASRPRGQGAYEQYF
j_gene: TRBJ2-7
v_gene: TRBV2
abundance: .
d_gene: TRBD1
len: 15

CDR3nt: TGTGCCAGCAGCGATTTTGGGGGCACCGGGGAGCTGTTTTTT
CDR3aa: CASSDFGGTGELFF
j_gene: TRBJ2-2
v_gene: TRBV2
abundance: .
d_gene: .
len: 14

CDR3nt: TGTGCCAGCACAGGGAGGTATGGCTACACCTTC
CDR3aa: CASTGRYGYTF
j_gene: TRBJ1-2
v_gene: TRBV6-5
abundance: .
d_gene: .
len: 11

CDR3nt: TGTGCCAGCAGTGCCGGGATACGGGACGAGCAGTACTTC
CDR3aa: CASSAGIRDEQYF
j_gene: TRBJ2-7
v_gene: TRBV21-1
abundance: .
d_gene: .
len: 13

CDR3nt: TGTGCCAGCAGTGACAAGGGGGCGGCTCAGCCCCAGCATTTT
CDR3aa: CASSDKGAAQPQHF
j_gene: TRBJ1-5
v_gene: TRBV2
abundance: .
d_gene: TRBD1
len: 14

CDR3nt: TGTGCCAGCAGCCAAAGACCTAGCGATCCCTACGAGCAGTACTTC
CDR3aa: CASSQRPSDPYEQYF
j_gene: TRBJ2-7
v_gene: TRBV4-2
abundance: .
d_gene: .
len: 15

CDR3nt: TGTGCCAGCAGCGACCCGGACAGGACACCTATGAACACTGAAGCTTTCTTT
CDR3aa: CASSDPDRTPMNTEAFF
j_gene: TRBJ1-1
v_gene: TRBV7-3
abundance: .
d_gene: TRBD1
len: 17

CDR3nt: TGTGCCAGCTCACACCGGGGGGGTCGGAGCAATCAGCCCCAGCATTTT
CDR3aa: CASSHRGGRSNQPQHF
j_gene: TRBJ1-5
v_gene: TRBV18
abundance: once
d_gene: .
len: 16

CDR3nt: TGTGCCTGGAGTCATAGCTCCTACGAGCAGTACTTC
CDR3aa: CAWSHSSYEQYF
j_gene: TRBJ2-7
v_gene: TRBV30
abundance: .
d_gene: .
len: 12

CDR3nt: TGCAGTGCTGAGGGGTCCGAGCAGTACTTC
CDR3aa: CSAEGSEQYF
j_gene: TRBJ2-7
v_gene: TRBV20-1
abundance: once
d_gene: .
len: 10

CDR3nt: TGTGCCAGCAGCCCCGGCGGGCGGGGAAGATATAATTCACCCCTCCACTTT
CDR3aa: CASSPGGRGRYNSPLHF
j_gene: TRBJ1-6
v_gene: TRBV3-1/TRBV3-2
abundance: .
d_gene: .
len: 17

CDR3nt: TGTGCCAGCAGCCCCAGACAGAGCTCCTATAATTCACCCCTCCACTTT
CDR3aa: CASSPRQSSYNSPLHF
j_gene: TRBJ1-6
v_gene: TRBV7-2
abundance: .
d_gene: .
len: 16